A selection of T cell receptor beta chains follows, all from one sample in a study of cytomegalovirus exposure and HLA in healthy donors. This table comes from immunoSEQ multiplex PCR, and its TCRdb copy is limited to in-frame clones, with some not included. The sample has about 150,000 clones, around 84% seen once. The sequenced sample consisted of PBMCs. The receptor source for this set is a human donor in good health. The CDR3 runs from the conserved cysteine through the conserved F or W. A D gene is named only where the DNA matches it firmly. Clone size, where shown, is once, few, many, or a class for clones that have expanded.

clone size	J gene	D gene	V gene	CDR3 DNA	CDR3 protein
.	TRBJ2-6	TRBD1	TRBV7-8	TGTGCCAGCAGCCGACAGGGCTCTGGGGCCAACGTCCTGACTTTC	CASSRQGSGANVLTF
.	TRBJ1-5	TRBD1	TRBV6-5	TGTGCCAGCAGCTGGGACAGGGTGGCTCAGCCCCAGCATTTT	CASSWDRVAQPQHF
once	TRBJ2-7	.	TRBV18	TGTGCCAGCTCACGATTGGACATCTACGAGCAGTACTTC	CASSRLDIYEQYF
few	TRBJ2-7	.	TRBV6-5	TGTGCCAGCAGTCCAGGGGTGACGGGCGAGCAGTACTTC	CASSPGVTGEQYF
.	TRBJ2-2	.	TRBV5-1	TGCGCCAGCAGGGTAGCTCCCGGGGAGCTGTTTTTT	CASRVAPGELFF
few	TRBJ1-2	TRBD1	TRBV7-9	TGTGCCAGCAGCGACAGGGGACGGGACTATGGCTACACCTTC	CASSDRGRDYGYTF
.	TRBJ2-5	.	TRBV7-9	TGTGCCAGCAGCTTATTTGGGCAGTTAAAAGAGACCCAGTACTTC	CASSLFGQLKETQYF
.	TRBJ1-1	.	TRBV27	TGTGCCAGCGGCTCAGGGTTCATGAACACTGAAGCTTTCTTT	CASGSGFMNTEAFF
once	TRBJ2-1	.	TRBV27	TGTGCCAGCAGCCCCGGCGGGATGAATGAGCAGTTCTTC	CASSPGGMNEQFF
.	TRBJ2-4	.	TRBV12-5	TGTGCTAGTGGTTCGCCCACTCAGGGATCCCAAGCCAAAAACATTCAGTACTTC	CASGSPTQGSQAKNIQYF
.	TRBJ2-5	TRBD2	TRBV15	TGTGCCACCAGCAGAGATAGCCTAGCGGGAGTACCGGAGACCCAGTACTTC	CATSRDSLAGVPETQYF
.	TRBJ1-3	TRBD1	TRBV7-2	TGTGCCAGCAGCTCCACACCACCGACAGGGGGTGTCCCCATATATTTT	CASSSTPPTGGVPIYF
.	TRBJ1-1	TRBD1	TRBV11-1	TGTGCCAGCAGCTCCCGGACAGGGACCACTGAAGCTTTCTTT	CASSSRTGTTEAFF
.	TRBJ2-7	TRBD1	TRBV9	TGTGCCAGCAGCACGACAGGGAACGAGCAGTACTTC	CASSTTGNEQYF
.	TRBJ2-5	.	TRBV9	TGTGCCAGCAGCGTAGGAGGGGACAAGAAAGAGACCCAGTACTTC	CASSVGGDKKETQYF
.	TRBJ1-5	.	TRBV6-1	TGTGCCAGCAGTGAACGGGGAAGTAGCAATCAGCCCCAGCATTTT	CASSERGSSNQPQHF
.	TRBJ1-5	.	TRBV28	TGTGCCAGCCACCCAGGGAATCAGCCCCAGCATTTT	CASHPGNQPQHF
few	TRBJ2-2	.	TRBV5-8	TGTGCCAGCAGCCTTTGGCGCGGCGGGGAGCTGTTTTTT	CASSLWRGGELFF
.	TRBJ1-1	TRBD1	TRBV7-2	TGTGCCAGCAGCTTAGAGGCAGGGGGCGTCACTGAAGCTTTCTTT	CASSLEAGGVTEAFF
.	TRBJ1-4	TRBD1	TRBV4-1	TGCGCCAGCAGCCGAGCGACAGGGGGTAAGGGTAATGAAAAACTGTTTTTT	CASSRATGGKGNEKLFF
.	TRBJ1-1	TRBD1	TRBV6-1	TGTGCCAGCAGTGAATATTCGGACAGGGCGGACACTGAAGCTTTCTTT	CASSEYSDRADTEAFF
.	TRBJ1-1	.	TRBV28	TGTGCCAGCACAGGAATGAACACTGAAGCTTTCTTT	CASTGMNTEAFF
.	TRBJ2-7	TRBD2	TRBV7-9	TGTGCCAGCAGCCAGCCGGGACTAGCGACCTACGAGCAGTACTTC	CASSQPGLATYEQYF
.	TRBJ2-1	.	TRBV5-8	TGTGCCAGCAGCTTGATAGGCGGGATCGAGCAGTTCTTC	CASSLIGGIEQFF
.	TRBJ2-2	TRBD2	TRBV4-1	TGCGCCAGCGCACCTAGCGGGGGCTACACCGGGGAGCTGTTTTTT	CASAPSGGYTGELFF
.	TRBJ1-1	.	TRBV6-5	TGTGCCAGCAGCCGGCAACAGGAGAACACTGAAGCTTTCTTT	CASSRQQENTEAFF
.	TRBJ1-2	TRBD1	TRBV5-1	TGCGCCAGCAGCTCGGTGACAGGGGATGGCTACACCTTC	CASSSVTGDGYTF
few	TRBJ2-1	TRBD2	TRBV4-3	TGCGCCAGCAGCCAAGGATCTAGCGGGGGTTACAATGAGCAGTTCTTC	CASSQGSSGGYNEQFF
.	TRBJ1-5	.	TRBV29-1	TGCAGCGTTGGAGAGGATAGGAGTAGTCAGCCCCAGCATTTT	CSVGEDRSSQPQHF
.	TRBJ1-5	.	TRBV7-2	TGTGCCAGCAGCTGGAGGTTGGGACATTTTAGCAATCAGCCCCAGCATTTT	CASSWRLGHFSNQPQHF
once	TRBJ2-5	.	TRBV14	TGTGCCAGCAGCCAACTAGGTTCCTCTCGGGAGACCCAGTACTTC	CASSQLGSSRETQYF
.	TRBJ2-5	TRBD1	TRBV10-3	TGTGCCATCAGTGAGTCGACAGGGGGCCAAGAGACCCAGTACTTC	CAISESTGGQETQYF
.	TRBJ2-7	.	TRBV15	TGTGCCACCAGCAGAGAGGGCAGCTCCTACGAGCAGTACTTC	CATSREGSSYEQYF
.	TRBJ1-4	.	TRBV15	TGTGCCACCAGCAGAAACTTACAGACAGCAAGTAATGAAAAACTGTTTTTT	CATSRNLQTASNEKLFF
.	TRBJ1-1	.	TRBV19	TGTGCCAGTAGTATTCTCGGGGTGAACACTGAAGCTTTCTTT	CASSILGVNTEAFF
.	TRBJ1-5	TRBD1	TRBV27	TGTGCCACCACGGACAGGGCCTTTAGCAATCAGCCCCAGCATTTT	CATTDRAFSNQPQHF
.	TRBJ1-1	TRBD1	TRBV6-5	TGTGCCAGCAGTTACGTAGGGACAGACCTATTTGGTGCTTTCTTT	CASSYVGTDLFGAFF
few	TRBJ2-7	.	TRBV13	TGTGCCAGCAGCTTAGGCCTTGATCACCCCGGGAACGAGCAGTACTTC	CASSLGLDHPGNEQYF
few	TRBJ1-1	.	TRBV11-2	TGTGCCAGTAGCAGACTTACTAGCACTGAAGCTTTCTTT	CASSRLTSTEAFF
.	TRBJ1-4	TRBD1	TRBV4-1	TGCGCCAGCAGCCGGACCGGGACAGGAAGTGAAAAACTGTTTTTT	CASSRTGTGSEKLFF
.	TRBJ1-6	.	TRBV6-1	TGTGCCAGCAGTAGTTGGGGGGGCGATTCACCCCTCCACTTT	CASSSWGGDSPLHF
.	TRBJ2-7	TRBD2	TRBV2	TGTGCCATTGGGACTACTCTCTACGAGCAGTACTTC	CAIGTTLYEQYF
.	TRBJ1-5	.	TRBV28	TGTGCCAGCATTCGGCAGGGATATAGCAATCAGCCCCAGCATTTT	CASIRQGYSNQPQHF
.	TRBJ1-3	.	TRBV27	TGTGCCAGCAAGGAGAGAAACACCATATATTTT	CASKERNTIYF
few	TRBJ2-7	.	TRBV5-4	TGTGCCAGCAGCCGGGGGGCTGACTACGAGCAGTACTTC	CASSRGADYEQYF
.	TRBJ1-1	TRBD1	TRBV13	TGTGCCAGCAGCTCCCGACAGGGAACCACTGAAGCTTTCTTT	CASSSRQGTTEAFF